This T cell receptor (beta chain) emerged from a study of blood T cell repertoires in COVID-19. Study in general: From T cells, B-cell-depleted T cells, or PBMCs came the material, which was cDNA or gDNA.

This CDR3 contains 17 residues. Sequenced by immunoSEQ multiplex PCR; TCRdb stores in-frame clones only, minus some. The sample includes 130,000 to 150,000 clones, 75% to 85% of them seen just once. Sequenced sample: peripheral blood. The source of this sequence is a man aged 55 to 70 with active or convalescent COVID-19. V is TRBV21-1 and J is TRBJ2-7; no DNA check was done on the table's D call, TRBD1. TRBV21-1 is a recognized pseudogene. The CDR3 loop reads CASSKSDTREEMDEQYF. The DNA for the CDR3 is TGTGCCAGCAGCAAGTCGGACACCCGAGAGGAAATGGACGAGCAGTACTTC.